These 26 T cell receptor beta chains were all obtained from the same sample, sequenced in a study of post-analysis software for immune sequencing data. Findings and limits, study-wide: About five TRBV segments, including TRBV5-6, TRBV5-1 and TRBV20-1, were more frequent in patients than controls.

The antigens these receptors bind are not known. The TCR beta cDNA libraries carried unique molecular identifiers. TCRdb reprocessed the PCR reads via MiXCR and lists one record per CDR3 protein. The sample has about 770,000 distinct CDR3 sequences; 46% are singletons. Sequenced: blood. These receptors were taken from a girl between 10 and 17 years old with multiple sclerosis.

This rearrangement joins TRBV21-1 to TRBJ2-7; the DNA was not compared with TRBD2, the D call given in the table. TRBV21-1 is listed as a pseudogene. This CDR3 contains 19 residues. In DNA, the CDR3 is TGTGCCAGCAGCAAAGGGAACGGACTAGCGTGGCAGAGGCCCCACGAGCAGTACTTC. This encodes CASSKGNGLAWQRPHEQYF.

This clonotype was found a few times. V gene TRBV5-1 combines with J gene TRBJ2-7, with 7 bases aligning to TRBD1. This CDR3 comprises 17 residues. Germline-derived CDR1 and CDR2 are SGHRS and YFSETQ. Trimming took 4 bases from V and 2 from J; bases not matched to a gene: 15. The CDR3 region is CASSDDRAGRGTYEQYF. CDR3 DNA: TGCGCCAGCAGCGATGACAGGGCTGGCAGGGGGACCTACGAGCAGTACTTC.

This clonotype occurred a few times. This chain uses TRBV7-2 with TRBJ1-2; TRBD1 matches 7 bases. Losses at the gene ends were 5 bases for V and 6 bases for J; bases not matched to a gene: 9. Germline values: CDR1 SGHTA, CDR2 FQGNSA. CDR3 length equals 14 residues. Written as DNA, the CDR3 is TGTGCCAGCAGCCCCCGGACAGGTTCGGATGGCTACACCTTC. It translates to CASSPRTGSDGYTF.

The rearrangement uses TRBV7-2 and TRBJ2-4, with D hard to call. The CDR3 has 12 residues. V shed 0 bases and J shed 7 bases, with 4 bases lying between them. Germline CDR1 and CDR2: SGHTA and FQGNSA. The CDR3 sequence is CASSLALNIQYF. The CDR3 nucleotides are TGTGCCAGCAGCTTAGCGTTGAACATTCAGTACTTC.

This clonotype was counted a few times. V is TRBV10-3 and J is TRBJ1-2, with a possible D match to TRBD1 (6 bases). Germline CDR1 reads ENHRY; CDR2 reads SYGVKD. The V gene lost 6 bases and the J gene lost 0 bases, with 17 bases spanning the gap. CDR3 length equals 16 residues. For the CDR3, the DNA is TGTGCCATCAGCGGGGGCAGCACCTCGACTAACTATGGCTACACCTTC. Protein: CAISGGSTSTNYGYTF.

The J gene is TRBJ2-2, the V gene TRBV11-2; 12 bases are shared with TRBD2. Germline V gene sequence: CDR1 SGHAT, CDR2 FQNNGV. V was pared by 5 bases and J by 5 bases, with 12 bases of the junction left unmatched. The CDR3 is made up of 18 amino acids. Here the CDR3 reads CASSPRLAGGPMTGELFF. For the CDR3, the DNA is TGTGCCAGCAGCCCCCGGCTAGCGGGAGGGCCCATGACCGGGGAGCTGTTTTTT. Supplemented by reference TRBV11-2 and TRBJ2-2, the full variable domain reads EAGVAQSPRYKIIEKRQSVAFWCNPISGHATLYWYQQILGQGPKLLIQFQNNGVVDDSQLPKDRFSAERLKGVDSTLKIQPAKLEDSAVYLCASSPRLAGGPMTGELFFGEGSRLTVL.

This clonotype was detected only a few times. The chain recombines TRBV5-1 with TRBJ2-5; 7 nucleotides agree with TRBD2. Germline V lookup: CDR1 SGHRS, CDR2 YFSETQ. The length of the CDR3 is 14 residues. The J segment lost 7 bases and the V segment lost 0 bases, leaving 6 bases of the junction unmatched. CDR3 sequence reads: CASSLGLAAWTQYF. Written as DNA, the CDR3 is TGCGCCAGCAGCTTGGGTCTAGCGGCGTGGACCCAGTACTTC.

This clonotype has a handful of counts. The chain couples TRBV14 to TRBJ1-4; 9 nucleotides line up with TRBD1. The germline V gene has CDR1 SGHDN and CDR2 FVKESK. This CDR3 has 16 amino acids. Trimming took 2 bases from V and 7 from J; bases not matched to a gene: 8. Here the CDR3 DNA reads TGTGCCAGCAGCCAACTGACAGGGGGAACCGGTGAAAAACTGTTTTTT. It translates to CASSQLTGGTGEKLFF.

In its sample, this clonotype was seen a few times. The rearrangement links TRBV15 to TRBJ2-1; 10 bases are a match to TRBD2. The CDR3 is 14 amino acids. Germline loops: CDR1 LNHNV, CDR2 YYDKDF (reference sequence). With V trimmed by 8 bases and J by 9 bases, 10 bases remained unmatched. The CDR3 reads CATRPGLAETEQFF. The CDR3 DNA follows: TGTGCCACCCGTCCCGGACTAGCGGAGACTGAGCAGTTCTTC.

Comment on this clonotype: A read error is likely, as this CDR3 ends without the conserved phenylalanine or tryptophan. The chain recombines TRBV7-6 with TRBJ2-3, with TRBD2 matching 13 bases. Losses at the gene ends were 5 bases for V and 1 base for J; bases not matched to a gene: 12. Germline V CDR1 and CDR2: SGHVS, FNYEAQ. This CDR3 is built from 19 residues. The CDR3 is CASSPRTSGSKRRTDTQYL. The CDR3, as DNA: TGTGCCAGCAGCCCCCGGACTAGCGGGAGCAAACGGCGCACAGATACGCAGTATTTG.

This clonotype showed up just a few times. The V gene is TRBV11-3, the J gene TRBJ1-1; D is unclear. Trimming took 2 bases from V and 3 from J, leaving 13 bases between them. This CDR3 has 15 amino acids. Germline CDR1 SGHNT, CDR2 YENEEA. Here the CDR3 DNA reads TGTGCCAGCAGCTTAAATGGGTTAAGGGACACTGAAGCTTTCTTT. Residues: CASSLNGLRDTEAFF.

The V and J genes are TRBV12-3 or TRBV12-4 and TRBJ1-5, with unresolved D. Trimming removed 5 bases from V and 9 bases from J, with 11 bases in between. CDR3 length: 12 amino acids. CDR3: CASSPIPLPQHF. CDR3 in DNA: TGTGCCAGCAGTCCGATTCCTTTGCCCCAGCATTTT.

The CDR3 is CSAGETSRNEQFF. The CDR3 bases are TGCAGTGCTGGGGAGACTAGCCGCAATGAGCAGTTCTTC. This chain connects TRBV20-1 to TRBJ2-1; 7 positions match TRBD2. The germline V gene encodes CDR1 DFQATT and CDR2 SNEGSKA (reference sequence). V lost 5 bases, J lost 6 bases, and 7 bases stayed unmatched. The CDR3 covers 13 residues.

V is TRBV6-2 or TRBV6-3 and J is TRBJ2-5; D possibly corresponds to TRBD1 (6 bases). Germline CDR1 MNHEY, CDR2 SVGEGT. V was shortened by 0 bases and J by 0 bases, with 17 bases between the two germline ends. The CDR3 sequence is 18 residues long. The DNA of the CDR3 is TGTGCCAGCAGTTACTCGGTTATCGGACAGCCAAACCAAGAGACCCAGTACTTC. It translates to CASSYSVIGQPNQETQYF.

This chain links TRBV20-1 with TRBJ1-2, with TRBD1 matching over 8 bases. Germline CDR1 is DFQATT and CDR2 is SNEGSKA (reference sequence). J lost 7 bases, V lost 1 base, and 8 bases had no gene match. The CDR3 runs to 14 residues. CDR3 sequence: CSARGPGGRRGYTF. CDR3 in DNA: TGCAGTGCTAGAGGCCCAGGGGGCCGTCGTGGCTACACCTTC.

Concerning this clonotype: Its ends do not fully match the called genes, so a read error is possible. The chain carries TRBV20-1 and TRBJ2-7; the D gene is possibly TRBD2 (5 bases). This CDR3 comprises 14 residues. Germline V lookup: CDR1 DFQATT, CDR2 SNEGSKA (reference sequence). The CDR3 reads CSASLGRDSYGQYF. CDR3 DNA: TGCAGTGCCTCCTTGGGGAGAGACTCCTACGGGCAGTACTTC.

This clonotype occurred a few times. V usage is TRBV20-1 and J usage is TRBJ2-3; 10 bases match TRBD2. The CDR3 length is 15 residues. Germline trimming cut 6 bases from V and 3 bases from J; bases unmatched to any gene: 9. Germline-derived CDR1 and CDR2 are DFQATT and SNEGSKA (reference sequence). CDR3: CSAASKAGGTDTQYF. The CDR3 coding sequence is TGCAGTGCGGCTTCAAAAGCGGGAGGGACAGATACGCAGTATTTT.

This clonotype was counted between two and nine times. V and J are TRBV29-1 and TRBJ2-1; the match to TRBD2 covers 13 bases. Germline V CDR1 and CDR2: SQVTM, ANQGSEA. This CDR3 comprises 14 residues. Trimming removed 6 bases from V and 10 bases from J; junction bases left unmatched: 9. CDR3 nucleotides: TGCAGCGTGAGACTAGCGGGAGGTCTGTGGGAGCAGTTCTTC. Translating gives CSVRLAGGLWEQFF.

This rearrangement joins TRBV4-1 to TRBJ2-3; D might be TRBD2 (6 bases). The CDR3 sequence is 15 residues long. Germline values: CDR1 MGHRA, CDR2 YSYEKL. Trimming removed 2 bases at V and 2 bases at J, with 11 bases between. CDR3 sequence reads: CASSQISGVTDTQYF. CDR3 sequence (DNA): TGCGCCAGCAGCCAAATCTCGGGGGTCACAGATACGCAGTATTTT.

V gene TRBV20-1 combines with J gene TRBJ2-2; D remains ambiguous. Germline V gene data show CDR1 as DFQATT and CDR2 as SNEGSKA (reference sequence). The CDR3 has 16 amino acids. Trimming stripped 2 bases from V and 0 bases from J, with 13 bases between. CDR3 amino acids: CSARPTAFANTGELFF. In DNA, the CDR3 is TGCAGTGCTAGACCCACTGCATTCGCGAACACCGGGGAGCTGTTTTTT.

The V and J genes are TRBV7-2 and TRBJ1-5; no firm D call. CDR3 length: 13 amino acids. The germline gives CDR1 SGHTA, CDR2 FQGNSA. Deletions cut 2 bases from V and 7 bases from J, with 9 bases between. The CDR3, as DNA: TGTGCCAGCAGCTTATCAGGCAGGCAGCCCCAGCATTTT. Amino acid sequence: CASSLSGRQPQHF.

This clonotype came up a few times. The gene calls are TRBV20-1 and TRBJ1-1; D might be TRBD1 (5 bases). Trimming left V 8 bases short and J 4 bases short, with 17 bases between. Per the germline V gene, CDR1 is DFQATT and CDR2 is SNEGSKA (reference sequence). The CDR3 length is 13 residues. DNA of the CDR3: TGCAGTCCTGGACAACCCGTGAGCACTGAAGCTTTCTTT. Translation gives CSPGQPVSTEAFF.

This clonotype occurred many times. The gene calls are TRBV6-6 and TRBJ1-1; D possibly corresponds to TRBD1 (6 bases). CDR3 size: 12 residues. CDR1 is MNHNY, CDR2 SVGAGI, per germline (reference sequence). With 5 bases removed from V and 13 bases from J, the gap between germline ends came to 17 bases. The CDR3 loop reads CASSDTGIGGFF. CDR3 DNA sequence: TGTGCCAGCAGTGATACCGGAATAGGGGGTTTCTTT.

This chain joins TRBV12-5 and TRBJ2-2; 7 bases line up with TRBD2. The CDR3 covers 16 residues. Germline trimming cut 7 bases from V and 4 bases from J; bases unmatched to any gene: 12. The germline CDR1 and CDR2 sequences are LGHNT and FRNRAP. The CDR3 reads CASAPRAGEGTGELFF. The DNA for the CDR3 is TGTGCTAGTGCCCCCAGGGCGGGAGAGGGCACCGGGGAGCTGTTTTTT.

The chain uses TRBV5-1 and TRBJ2-3; D gene ambiguous. Germline lookup yields CDR1 SGHRS and CDR2 YFSETQ. CDR3 length: 15 residues. V was clipped by 3 bases and J by 2 bases, with 13 bases between them. In DNA, the CDR3 is TGCGCCAGCAGCTCGGACCCCCGGCACACAGATACGCAGTATTTT. Residues: CASSSDPRHTDTQYF.

This clonotype was seen more than once but under ten times. The chain links TRBV18 to TRBJ2-7; D is tentatively TRBD1 or TRBD2 (5 bases each). The CDR3 spans 14 residues. Trimming pared 8 bases from V and 1 base from J, leaving 15 bases between. Germline V gene sequence: CDR1 KGHSH, CDR2 LQKENI. The CDR3 nucleotides read TGTGCCAGCCGCCCCCGGGACGGTTCCTACGAGCAGTACTTC. This translates into CASRPRDGSYEQYF.